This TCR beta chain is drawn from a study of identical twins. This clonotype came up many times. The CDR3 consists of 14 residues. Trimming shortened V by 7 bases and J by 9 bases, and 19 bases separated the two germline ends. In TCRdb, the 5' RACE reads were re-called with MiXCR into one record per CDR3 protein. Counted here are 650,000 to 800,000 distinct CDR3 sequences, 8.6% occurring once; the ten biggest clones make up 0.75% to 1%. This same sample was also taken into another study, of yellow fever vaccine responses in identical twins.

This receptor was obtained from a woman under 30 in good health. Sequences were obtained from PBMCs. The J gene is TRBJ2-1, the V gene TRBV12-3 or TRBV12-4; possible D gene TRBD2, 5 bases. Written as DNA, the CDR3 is TGTGCCAGCACCCATCGCCAGGAGGTGTCTGAGCAGTTCTTC. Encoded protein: CASTHRQEVSEQFF.